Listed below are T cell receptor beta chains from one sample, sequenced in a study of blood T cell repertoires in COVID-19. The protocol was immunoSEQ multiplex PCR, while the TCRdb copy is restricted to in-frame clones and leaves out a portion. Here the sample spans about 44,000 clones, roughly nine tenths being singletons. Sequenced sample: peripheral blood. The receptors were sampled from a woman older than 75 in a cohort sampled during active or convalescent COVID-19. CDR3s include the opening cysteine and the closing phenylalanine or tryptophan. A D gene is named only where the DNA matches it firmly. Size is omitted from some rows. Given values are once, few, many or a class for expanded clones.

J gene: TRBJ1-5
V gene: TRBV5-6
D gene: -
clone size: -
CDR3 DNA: TGTGCCAGCAGCTCAGGTTCCAATCAGCCCCAGCATTTT
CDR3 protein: CASSSGSNQPQHF

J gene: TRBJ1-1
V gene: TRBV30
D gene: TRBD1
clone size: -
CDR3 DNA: TGTGCCTGGAGTGTACGCAGGACAGGGGGCGCGGGGAACACTGAAGCTTTCTTT
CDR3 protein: CAWSVRRTGGAGNTEAFF

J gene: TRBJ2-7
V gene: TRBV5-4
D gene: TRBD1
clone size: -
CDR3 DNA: TGTGCCAGCAGCCCCCCCGGGACAGGGGAGCACGAGCAGTACTTC
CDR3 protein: CASSPPGTGEHEQYF

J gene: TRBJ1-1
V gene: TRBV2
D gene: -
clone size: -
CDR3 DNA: TGTGCCAGCAGGGGGCGGGTCGGGAGCCCTGAAGCTTTCTTT
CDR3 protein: CASRGRVGSPEAFF

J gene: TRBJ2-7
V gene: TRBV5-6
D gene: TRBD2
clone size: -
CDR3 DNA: TGTGCCAGCAGCCAGGGACTAGCGGGAGGAGAATACGAGCAGTACTTC
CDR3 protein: CASSQGLAGGEYEQYF

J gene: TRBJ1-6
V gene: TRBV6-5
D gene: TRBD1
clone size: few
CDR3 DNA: TGTGCCAGCAGGGGACAGGGTCATAATTCACCCCTCCACTTT
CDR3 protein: CASRGQGHNSPLHF

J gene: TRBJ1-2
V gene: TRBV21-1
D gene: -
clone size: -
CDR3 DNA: TGTGCCAGCAGCAGGGGGTTTAAGGGGGACTATGGCTACACCTTC
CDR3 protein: CASSRGFKGDYGYTF

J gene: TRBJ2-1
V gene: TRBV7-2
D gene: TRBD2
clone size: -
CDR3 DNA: TGTGCCAGCAGCTTAGTAGGCAGCGGGGGATACAATGAGCAGTTCTTC
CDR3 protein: CASSLVGSGGYNEQFF

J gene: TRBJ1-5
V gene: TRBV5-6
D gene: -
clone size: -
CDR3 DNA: TGTGCCAGCAGCCCTTGGCAGGGGACGGTAGGCAATCAGCCCCAGCATTTT
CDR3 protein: CASSPWQGTVGNQPQHF

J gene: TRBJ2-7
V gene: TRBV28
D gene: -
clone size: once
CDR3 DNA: TGTGCCAGCAGTTTAGGTCTTCGACAGATGACCTACGAGCAGTACTTC
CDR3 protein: CASSLGLRQMTYEQYF

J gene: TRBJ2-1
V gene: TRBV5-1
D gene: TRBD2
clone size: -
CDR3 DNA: TGCGCCAGCAGCTTGGAGACTAGCGGGAGAAATGAGCAGTTCTTC
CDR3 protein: CASSLETSGRNEQFF

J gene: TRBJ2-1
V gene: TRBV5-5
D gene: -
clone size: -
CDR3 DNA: TGTGCCAGCAGCTTTGCGGGTGAGCAGTTCTTC
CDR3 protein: CASSFAGEQFF

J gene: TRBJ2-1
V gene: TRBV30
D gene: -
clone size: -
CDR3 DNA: TGTGCCTGGAGTAACGGGGACTACAATGAGCAGTTCTTC
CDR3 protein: CAWSNGDYNEQFF

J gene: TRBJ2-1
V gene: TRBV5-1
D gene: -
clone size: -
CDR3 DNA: TGCGCCAGCAGCTTGGGTCCGGGGAGCTCCTACAATGAGCAGTTCTTC
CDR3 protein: CASSLGPGSSYNEQFF

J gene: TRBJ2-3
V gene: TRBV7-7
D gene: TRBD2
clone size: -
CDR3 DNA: TGTGCCAGCAGAGGACTAGATCGGGCAGCAGATACGCAGTATTTT
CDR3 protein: CASRGLDRAADTQYF

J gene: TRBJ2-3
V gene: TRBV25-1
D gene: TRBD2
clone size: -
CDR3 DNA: TGTGCCAGCAGTGAATATGGACTAGCGGGAGCAGATACGCAGTATTTT
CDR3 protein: CASSEYGLAGADTQYF

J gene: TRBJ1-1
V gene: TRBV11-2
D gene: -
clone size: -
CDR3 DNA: TGTGCCAGCAGCTTAGATTTCGGGGGAAACACTGAAGCTTTCTTT
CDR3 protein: CASSLDFGGNTEAFF

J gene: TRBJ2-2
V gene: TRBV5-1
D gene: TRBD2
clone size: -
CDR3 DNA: TGCGCCAGCAGCAACCTAGCGGGTATTACCGGGGAGCTGTTTTTT
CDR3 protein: CASSNLAGITGELFF

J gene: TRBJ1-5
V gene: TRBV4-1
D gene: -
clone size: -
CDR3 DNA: TGCGCCAGCAGCCAAGACGGGGTTAATCAGCCCCAGCATTTT
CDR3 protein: CASSQDGVNQPQHF

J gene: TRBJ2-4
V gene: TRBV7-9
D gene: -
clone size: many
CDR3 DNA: TGTGCCAGCAGCTTGCTAGCCCTCGAACATAACATTCAGTACTTC
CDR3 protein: CASSLLALEHNIQYF

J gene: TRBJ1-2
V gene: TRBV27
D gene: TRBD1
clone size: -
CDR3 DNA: TGTGCCAGCAGTTTAAGGGGACAGGGGGGACGAGGAGGATATGGCTACACCTTC
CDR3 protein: CASSLRGQGGRGGYGYTF

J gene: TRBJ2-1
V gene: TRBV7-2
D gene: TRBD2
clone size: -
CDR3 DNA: TGTGCCAGCAGCTTAGAGGGGACTAGCGGGAGGTTCTACAATGAGCAGTTCTTC
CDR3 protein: CASSLEGTSGRFYNEQFF

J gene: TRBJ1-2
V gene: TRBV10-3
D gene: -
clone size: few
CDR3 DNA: TGTGCCATCAGTGAGTCCTCACAGGGACGGGGCTATGGCTACACCTTC
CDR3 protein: CAISESSQGRGYGYTF

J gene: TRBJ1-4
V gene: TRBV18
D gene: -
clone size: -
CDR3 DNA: TGTGCCAGCTCGCGTCGGGCAACTAATGAAAAACTGTTTTTT
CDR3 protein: CASSRRATNEKLFF

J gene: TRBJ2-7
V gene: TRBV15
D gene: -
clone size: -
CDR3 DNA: TGTGCCACCAGCAGAGCCCTAGTAGGAGAGCAGTACTTC
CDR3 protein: CATSRALVGEQYF

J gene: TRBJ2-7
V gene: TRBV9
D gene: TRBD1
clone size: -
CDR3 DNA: TGTGCCAGCAGCCCCTGGAGGACAGGGGACGAGCAGTACTTC
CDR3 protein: CASSPWRTGDEQYF

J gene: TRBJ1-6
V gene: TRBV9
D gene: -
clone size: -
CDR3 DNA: TGTGCCAGCAGCTCTTACTTTGGTAATTCACCCCTCCACTTT
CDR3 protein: CASSSYFGNSPLHF

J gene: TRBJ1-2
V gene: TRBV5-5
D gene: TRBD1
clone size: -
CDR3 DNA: TGTGCCAGCAGCCCCCGCGGACAGGGGGCGTATGGCTACACCTTC
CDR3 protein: CASSPRGQGAYGYTF

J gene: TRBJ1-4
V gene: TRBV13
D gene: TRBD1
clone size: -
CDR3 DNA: TGTGCCAGCAGCTTAGCCAGGGGGGCTAATGAAAAACTGTTTTTT
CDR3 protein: CASSLARGANEKLFF

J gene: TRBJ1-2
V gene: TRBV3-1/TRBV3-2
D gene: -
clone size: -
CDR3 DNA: TGTGCCAGCAGCCAAGAGGGGGCTGGTGGCTACACCTTC
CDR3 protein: CASSQEGAGGYTF

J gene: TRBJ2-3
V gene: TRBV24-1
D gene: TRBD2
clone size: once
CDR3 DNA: TGTGCCACCAGTGGCTCGGGGCAGGGAGGGCGAGATACGCAGTATTTT
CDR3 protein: CATSGSGQGGRDTQYF

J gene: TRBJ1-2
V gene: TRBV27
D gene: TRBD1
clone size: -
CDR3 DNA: TGTGCCAGCAGTTTATGGACAGGGTATGGCTACACCTTC
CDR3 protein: CASSLWTGYGYTF

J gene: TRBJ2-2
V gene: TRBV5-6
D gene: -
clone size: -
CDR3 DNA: TGTGCCAGCAGCCCCGTTACCGCGGGTATAAGTACCGGGGAGCTGTTTTTT
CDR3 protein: CASSPVTAGISTGELFF

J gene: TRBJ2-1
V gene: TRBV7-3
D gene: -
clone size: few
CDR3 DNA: TGTGCCAGCAGCTTTCTGACAGCGCCATACAATGAGCAGTTCTTC
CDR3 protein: CASSFLTAPYNEQFF

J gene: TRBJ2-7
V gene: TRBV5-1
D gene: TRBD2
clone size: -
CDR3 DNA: TGCGCCAGCAGCTTAATAGCGGGGGGGAACTCCTACGAGCAGTACTTC
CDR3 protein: CASSLIAGGNSYEQYF

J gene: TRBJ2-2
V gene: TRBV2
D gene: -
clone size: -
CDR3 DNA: TGTGCCAGCAGTGAAGTTAGTATGTACACCGGGGAGCTGTTTTTT
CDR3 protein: CASSEVSMYTGELFF

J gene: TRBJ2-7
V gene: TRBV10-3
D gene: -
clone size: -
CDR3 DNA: TGTGCCATCAGTGACACAAAACTGACATCCTCCTACGAGCAGTACTTC
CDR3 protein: CAISDTKLTSSYEQYF

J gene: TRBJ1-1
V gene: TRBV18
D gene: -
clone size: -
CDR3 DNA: TGTGCCAGCTCACCGACACCGGGAGACACTGAAGCTTTCTTT
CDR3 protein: CASSPTPGDTEAFF